These 2 T cell receptor beta chains came from one sample sequenced in a study of cytomegalovirus exposure and HLA in healthy donors. PCR used 60 Vbeta primers and 13 Jbeta primers. The assay was immunoSEQ multiplex PCR, and TCRdb's table has in-frame clones only and misses some. The table lists about 120,000 clones, 79% of them singletons, with 2.5% to 3.5% in the top ten. Sequencing was performed on PBMCs. The receptors come from a woman aged 18-30 years in good health and CMV-seropositive.

V gene TRBV13 combines with J gene TRBJ1-5, with D uncertain. V lost 0 bases to trimming and J lost 3 bases, with 15 bases between them. Germline loops: CDR1 PRHDT, CDR2 FYEKMQ (reference sequence). There are 17 residues in the CDR3. The CDR3 sequence: CASSLGKNLQINQPQHF. DNA of the CDR3: TGTGCCAGCAGCTTAGGTAAAAACTTACAGATCAATCAGCCCCAGCATTTT.

This CDR3 reads CASSTDRTSYNEQFF. As DNA, the CDR3 is TGTGCCAGCTCAACGGACAGGACATCCTACAATGAGCAGTTCTTC. V and J are TRBV18 and TRBJ2-1; 7 bases match TRBD1. This CDR3 is built from 15 residues. V was clipped by 5 bases and J by 1 base; unmatched bases: 5. Germline CDR1 and CDR2: KGHSH and LQKENI.